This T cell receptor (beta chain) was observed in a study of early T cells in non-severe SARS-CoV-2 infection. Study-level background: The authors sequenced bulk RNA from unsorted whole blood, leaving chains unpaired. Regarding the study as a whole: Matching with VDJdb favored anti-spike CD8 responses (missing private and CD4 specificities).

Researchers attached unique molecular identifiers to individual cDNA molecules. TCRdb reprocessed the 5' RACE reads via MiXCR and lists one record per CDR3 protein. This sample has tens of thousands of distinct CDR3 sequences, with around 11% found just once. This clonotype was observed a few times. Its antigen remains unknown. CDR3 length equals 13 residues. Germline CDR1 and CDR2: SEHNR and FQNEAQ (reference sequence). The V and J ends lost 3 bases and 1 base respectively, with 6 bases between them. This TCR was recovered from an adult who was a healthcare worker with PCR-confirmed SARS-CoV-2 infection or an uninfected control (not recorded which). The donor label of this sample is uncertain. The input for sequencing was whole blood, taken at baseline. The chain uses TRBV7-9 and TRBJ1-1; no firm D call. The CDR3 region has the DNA TGTGCCAGCAGCTTTTCACAGAACACTGAAGCTTTCTTT. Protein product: CASSFSQNTEAFF.